Shown below are 4 T cell receptor beta chains from a single sample sequenced in a study of shared clonotypes between healthy human individuals. Using immunoSEQ multiplex PCR, the repertoire was profiled, and TCRdb retains in-frame clones only, with some absent. The table shows about 1.1 million clones, with around 78% occurring only once. Specimen: memory CD4+ T cells from PBMCs. Subset denoted: CD45RA-negative fraction. These receptors were collected from a man aged 18 to 29 in good health. Some clones in this sample may be carry-over from other donors' samples.

This chain links TRBV5-6 with TRBJ1-4; tentative D call: TRBD1 (5 bases). The V gene lost 2 bases and the J gene lost 6 bases, with 11 bases spanning the gap. Germline V gives CDR1 SGHDT, CDR2 YYEEEE. The CDR3 contains 14 residues. Written as DNA, the CDR3 is TGTGCCAGCAGCTTACGGGACCCCTATGAAAAACTGTTTTTT. It codes for CASSLRDPYEKLFF.

The V call is TRBV27, the J call TRBJ2-7; D call uncertain. The V gene lost 6 bases and the J gene lost 0 bases, with 12 bases spanning the gap. The CDR3 is 14 residues long. Germline CDR1 reads MNHEY; CDR2 reads SMNVEV (reference sequence). Here the CDR3 reads CASRPLGSSYEQYF. In DNA form, the CDR3 reads TGTGCCAGCAGACCCTTGGGAAGCTCCTACGAGCAGTACTTC.

This clone has a count of ten or more. V and J are TRBV5-4 and TRBJ2-2; a possible D gene is TRBD2 (5 bases). Germline V gives CDR1 SGHNT, CDR2 YYREEE (reference sequence). CDR3 length equals 13 residues. Between the trimmed V and J ends, which lost 4 bases and 6 bases, there was a span of 10 bases. The CDR3 nucleotides read TGTGCCAGCAGCCCCCGGGATGCCGGGGAGCTGTTTTTT. This translates into CASSPRDAGELFF.

As concerns this clone: Different DNA sequences within this sample yield the same CDR3. This rearrangement joins TRBV5-1 to TRBJ2-3; no reliable D call. Germline CDR1 reads SGHRS; CDR2 reads YFSETQ. V lost 2 bases to trimming and J lost 1 base, with 8 bases between them. This CDR3 spans 14 amino acids. The CDR3 bases are TGCGCCAGCAGCTTCGGGCGAGGCACAGATACGCAGTATTTT. It codes for CASSFGRGTDTQYF.